This TCR beta chain was sequenced for a study of shared clonotypes between healthy human individuals (dated by TCRdb to 2019 to 2021). Notes on the research overall: The cohort included three men and a couple of women between 18 and 49 years of age. For each donor, CD4 naive and CD4 memory were each given three plates, CD8 naive was given two plates, and CD8 memory was given one plate. To estimate repertoire size and how much clonotypes are shared between individuals, the study performed deep sequencing of blood TCR repertoires from roughly five healthy adults. To increase sequencing depth and limit assay-specific biases, TCR repertoire library preparation and sequencing were carried out by different laboratories using diverse techniques. Between about 0.8 and 9 billion PBMCs per donor were obtained by leukapheresis.

TCR CDR3 regions were amplified from genomic DNA by multiplex PCR using the deep immunoSEQ assay. Extracted genomic DNA from each cell subset was distributed evenly across all wells of several immunoSEQ 96-well plates, and each plate was treated as a replicate. Each replicate PCR for sorted subsets received about 180 ng genomic DNA, equal to roughly 29,000 T cell genomes. The purified libraries were quantified using a Qubit 3.0 fluorometer, sized with a Bioanalyzer 2100, and then quantified again using the KAPA Library Quantification kit. Each immunoSEQ 96-well plate was sequenced on its own single-read 150-cycle Illumina NextSeq 550 flow cell. Turning to the authors' computational methods: Because only junctional sequences without quality scores were contained in the immunoSEQ output, filtering matching that applied to full-length reads could not be performed. To assign V/J genes and CDR3, sequences were annotated against IMGT germline references using PyIR, a Python wrapper for IgBLAST v1.9. Any read was removed if the V/J assignment was weak (E-value above 1e-6), the CDR3 was missing, or the read contained stop codons, out-of-frame junctions, or ambiguous translated residues. A V3J clonotype was defined by an identical inferred V gene, J gene, and CDR3 amino acid sequence. The percentage overlap between two repertoires was calculated by dividing the number of shared unique clonotypes by the size of the smaller repertoire. Three approaches were used to assess repertoire richness: RTK rarefaction, the Chao1 estimator, and Recon v2.1 estimates of unobserved clonotypes. Generation probabilities for all TCRbeta clonotypes obtained by the gDNA method from a handful of donors were computed using OLGA. This immuneACCESS table, as held by TCRdb, lists in-frame sequences with V and J called but not all clones. Of the missing ones, under half trace to an unresolved V gene in checked studies; the others have no known cause. V and J calls and clone size come straight from that table; D and trimming were deduced from the DNA. For this sample the table gives hundreds of thousands of clones, of which 98% were detected only once. Of the sample, 0.3% is held by the ten largest clones.

As regards this clone: Its antigen is not yet known. Base-call qualities are not available, and no considerably larger clone is one nucleotide away.

For the CD8 naive samples, CD45RO-negative cells were positively selected for CCR7, yielding a CD45RA+CCR7+ population from which TemRA cells were excluded. Healthy HIV-negative adults with no recently reported acute infections or vaccinations were included as donors. Every donor was a Caucasian adult living in Nashville, Tennessee, USA. After blood collection by leukapheresis, PBMCs were isolated using Ficoll-Histopaque density gradient centrifugation and then cryopreserved in the vapor phase of liquid nitrogen. Purity and quantity of every magnetically sorted T cell population were checked by analytical flow cytometry. Each sorted fraction had its genomic DNA isolated and then quantified by UV absorbance on a Nanodrop 2000c. The full study reports these points: Compared with non-shared clonotypes, clonotypes shared by all four sorted-subset donors had higher generation probabilities. Incomplete sequencing was indicated by rarefaction of sorted-subset datasets, despite the large sequencing depth. Naive subsets generally had larger estimated clonotype richness than memory subsets did. Pairwise subsampling indicated that sequencing depth was expected to affect the degree of clonotype sharing among donors. The genetic and exposure-history diversity represented was limited by the small number of donors. Only blood was sampled, and tissue TCR repertoires likely differ from those in blood. When a handful of donors were compared, the shared fraction of clonotypes was 5% to 6.5% for naive CD4, around 3.6% for naive CD8, more than 2% for memory CD4, and approximately 0.4% for memory CD8.

CDR1 and CDR2, looked up from the germline V gene (reference sequence), are SGHAT and FQDESV. Counted from cysteine to phenylalanine, this CDR3 has 15 amino acids. The retained sequence is limited to the CDR3, 45 bases, with the frame set at the first base. V drops 5 bases and J drops 4 bases, leaving 14 bases in between. This clonotype was obtained from a man aged 25 to 45 in good health. In this chain, TRBV11-1 is recombined with TRBJ2-2; a tentative D match to TRBD1 spans 6 bases. What was sequenced was naive CD8+ T cells sorted from blood. The cell subset or site label corresponds to: CD45RA+CCR7+. This receptor has the CDR3 CASSPPTGSTGELFF. The sequenced DNA is TGTGCCAGCAGCCCCCCCACAGGGTCCACCGGGGAGCTGTTTTTT.